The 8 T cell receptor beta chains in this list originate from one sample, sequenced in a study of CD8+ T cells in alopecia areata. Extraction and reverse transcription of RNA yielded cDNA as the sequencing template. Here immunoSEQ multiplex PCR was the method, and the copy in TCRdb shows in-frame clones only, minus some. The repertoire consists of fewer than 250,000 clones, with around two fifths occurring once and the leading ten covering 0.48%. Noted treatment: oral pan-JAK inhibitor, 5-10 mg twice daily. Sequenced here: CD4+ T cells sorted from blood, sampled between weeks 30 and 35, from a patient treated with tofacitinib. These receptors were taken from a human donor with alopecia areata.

This chain's CDR3 is CASSFQRQGRTGELFF. The CDR3, as DNA: TGTGCCAGCAGTTTCCAGAGACAGGGCCGCACCGGGGAGCTGTTTTTT. The J gene is TRBJ2-2, the V gene TRBV6-5; 7 bases fit TRBD1. V lost 4 bases, J lost 4 bases, and 9 bases stayed unmatched. Per germline, CDR1 MNHEY and CDR2 SVGAGI. The CDR3 is made up of 16 amino acids.

CDR3 coding DNA: TGCGCCAGTATGCGGACTACCAACACAGATACGCAGTATTTT. Translated, it gives CASMRTTNTDTQYF. The V gene is TRBV5-1, the J gene TRBJ2-3; a possible D gene is TRBD2 (6 bases). V lost 8 bases to trimming and J lost 2 bases, with 15 bases between them. The germline V gene has CDR1 SGHRS and CDR2 YFSETQ. CDR3 size: 14 residues.

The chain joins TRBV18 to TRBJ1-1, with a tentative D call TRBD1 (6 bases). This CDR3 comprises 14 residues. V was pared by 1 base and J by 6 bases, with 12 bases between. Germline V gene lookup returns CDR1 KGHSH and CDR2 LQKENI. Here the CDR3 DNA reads TGTGCCAGCTCACCACAGGGGGTTGGGTCTGAAGCTTTCTTT. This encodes CASSPQGVGSEAFF.

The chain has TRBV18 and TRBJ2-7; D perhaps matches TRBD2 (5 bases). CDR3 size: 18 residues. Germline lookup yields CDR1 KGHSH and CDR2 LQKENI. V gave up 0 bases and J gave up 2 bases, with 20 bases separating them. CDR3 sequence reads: CASSPPTGYSAATYEQYF. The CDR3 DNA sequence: TGTGCCAGCTCACCACCGACGGGATATTCAGCAGCGACCTACGAGCAGTACTTC.

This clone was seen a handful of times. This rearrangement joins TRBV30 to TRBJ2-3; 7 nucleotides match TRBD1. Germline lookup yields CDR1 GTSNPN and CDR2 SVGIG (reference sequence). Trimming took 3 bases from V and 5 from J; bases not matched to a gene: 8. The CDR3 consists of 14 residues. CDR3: CAWSLKGAGDTQYF. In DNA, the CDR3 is TGTGCCTGGAGCCTTAAGGGGGCCGGAGATACGCAGTATTTT.

The CDR3 bases are TGTGCCAGCAGCTTGTCGCCTGCATACAATGAGCAGTTCTTC. Translating gives CASSLSPAYNEQFF. The chain carries TRBV11-3 and TRBJ2-1, with D unclear. Germline loops: CDR1 SGHNT, CDR2 YENEEA. The ends were cut back, 3 bases at V and 4 bases at J, with 10 bases in the middle. The CDR3 has 14 residues.

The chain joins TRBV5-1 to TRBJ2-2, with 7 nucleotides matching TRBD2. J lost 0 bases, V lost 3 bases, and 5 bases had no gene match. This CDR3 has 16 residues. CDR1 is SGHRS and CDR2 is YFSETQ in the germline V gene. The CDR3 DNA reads TGCGCCAGCAGCTGGGGACTAACCTCGAACACCGGGGAGCTGTTTTTT. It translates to CASSWGLTSNTGELFF.

The CDR3 coding sequence is TGTGCCAGCAAAACGGGACCCCGAGATACGCAGTATTTT. Encoded protein: CASKTGPRDTQYF. The rearrangement joins TRBV28 to TRBJ2-3; D is perhaps TRBD1 or TRBD2 (5 bases each). The CDR3 spans 13 residues. Germline V gene data show CDR1 as MDHEN and CDR2 as SYDVKM. Trimming cost V 7 bases and J 5 bases, with 13 bases left between them.